What follows are 26 T cell receptor beta chains derived from one specimen sequenced in a study of T cells in Graves' hyperthyroidism and ophthalmopathy. RNA transcripts served as the template for amplifying TCR beta CDR3 regions. The TCR CDR3 was amplified in a first-round RT-PCR using the HTBI primer set. TCRdb used MiXCR to reprocess the multiplex PCR reads, holding one entry per CDR3 protein. Of around 350,000 distinct CDR3 sequences in the sample, approximately 15% were seen once. The source material was blood. The receptors come from a woman younger than 35 with Graves' hyperthyroidism that later progressed to Graves' ophthalmopathy.

The chain links TRBV6-1 to TRBJ1-2; 12 bases align to TRBD1. After removal of 4 bases from V and 5 bases from J, the junction contained 14 bases not matched to a gene. Germline V gene sequence: CDR1 MNHNS, CDR2 SASEGT. This CDR3 has 18 amino acids. The CDR3 protein is CASSGRDRGLEFAYGYTF. CDR3 DNA: TGTGCCAGCAGTGGCCGGGACAGGGGGCTCGAATTTGCGTATGGCTACACCTTC.

This clonotype showed up just a few times. V and J are TRBV6-2 or TRBV6-3 and TRBJ1-4, with D perhaps matching TRBD1 (6 bases). The ends were cut back, 0 bases at V and 7 bases at J, with 12 bases in the middle. The germline V gene has CDR1 MNHEY and CDR2 SVGEGT. This CDR3 has 15 residues. Here the CDR3 DNA reads TGTGCCAGCAGTTACTCGGGGGGCGCGGGTGAAAAACTGTTTTTT. This translates into CASSYSGGAGEKLFF.

This clonotype was detected a few times. The chain carries TRBV11-2 and TRBJ1-4; no clear D gene. V lost 5 bases, J lost 7 bases, and 17 bases lay in between. CDR1 SGHAT and CDR2 FQNNGV come from the germline V gene. This CDR3 is built from 15 residues. The DNA for the CDR3 is TGTGCCAGCAGCCCCACAGAGGGTCTGTCTGAAAAACTGTTTTTT. Its protein product is CASSPTEGLSEKLFF. The whole variable domain, remainder taken from reference TRBV11-2 and TRBJ1-4, is EAGVAQSPRYKIIEKRQSVAFWCNPISGHATLYWYQQILGQGPKLLIQFQNNGVVDDSQLPKDRFSAERLKGVDSTLKIQPAKLEDSAVYLCASSPTEGLSEKLFFGSGTQLSVL.

This clonotype was recorded many times. The chain carries TRBV20-1 and TRBJ2-5, with 9 bases identical to TRBD1. CDR3 length: 12 residues. V lost 8 bases, J lost 5 bases, and 6 bases stayed unmatched. CDR1 and CDR2 from the germline V gene are DFQATT and SNEGSKA (reference sequence). The chain's CDR3 is CSSGQGEETQYF. The CDR3 DNA reads TGCAGTTCGGGACAGGGCGAGGAGACCCAGTACTTC.

V and J are TRBV19 and TRBJ2-3; 8 bases agree with TRBD1. Germline CDR1 and CDR2: LNHDA and SQIVND (reference sequence). The V and J ends lost 4 bases and 0 bases, in that order; junction bases with no gene match: 6. The CDR3 length is 16 residues. DNA for the CDR3: TGTGCCAGTAGTAGGCAGGGGGCGCCCAGCACAGATACGCAGTATTTT. As protein: CASSRQGAPSTDTQYF.

The chain recombines TRBV6-2 or TRBV6-3 with TRBJ1-1; D possibly corresponds to TRBD1 (5 bases). This CDR3 contains 14 residues. Looked up from germline, CDR1 is MNHEY and CDR2 is SVGEGT. With 7 bases removed from V and 1 base from J, the gap between germline ends came to 13 bases. As DNA, the CDR3 is TGTGCCAGCAACGACGGGGCGAGGAACACTGAAGCTTTCTTT. This gives the protein CASNDGARNTEAFF.

For this clonotype: This sequence may be a read error, since a much larger clone differs from it by one base. The chain is built from TRBV20-1 and TRBJ1-2, with 7 nucleotides matching TRBD1. After removal of 0 bases from V and 8 bases from J, the junction contained 12 bases not matched to a gene. The CDR3 length is 15 residues. CDR1 and CDR2 from the germline V gene are DFQATT and SNEGSKA (reference sequence). The CDR3: CSARDPKGAVRGYTF. CDR3 bases: TGCAGTGCTAGAGATCCGAAGGGGGCCGTCAGGGGCTACACCTTC.

This clonotype was detected ten times or more. This chain connects TRBV28 to TRBJ1-2, with unresolved D. CDR3 length: 14 residues. V lost 7 bases, J lost 0 bases, and 12 bases lay in between. Germline values: CDR1 MDHEN, CDR2 SYDVKM. CDR3 sequence: CASIAPLTNYGYTF. CDR3 in DNA: TGTGCCAGCATCGCACCGCTCACTAACTATGGCTACACCTTC.

This clonotype was observed at least ten times. The J gene is TRBJ1-1, the V gene TRBV2; no reliable D call. With 6 bases removed from V and 8 bases from J, the gap between germline ends came to 10 bases. Germline assignment: CDR1 SNHLY and CDR2 FYNNEI. The CDR3 loop spans 11 amino acids. CDR3 DNA sequence: TGTGCCAGCAGGGAATTGGTAGAAGCTTTCTTT. The encoded protein is CASRELVEAFF.

This clonotype was observed many times. The rearrangement joins TRBV11-2 to TRBJ2-1; TRBD2 aligns across 7 bases. The germline CDR1 and CDR2 sequences are SGHAT and FQNNGV. This CDR3 has 17 residues. V lost 1 base and J lost 5; bases outside the gene matches: 11. Here the CDR3 reads CASSLAPTSPQHNEQFF. In DNA form, the CDR3 reads TGTGCCAGCAGCTTAGCCCCGACTAGCCCGCAACACAATGAGCAGTTCTTC.

This clonotype has at least ten counts. The CDR3 nucleotides read TGTGCCAGCAGTAGGACTACAGTTGACGAGCAGTTCTTC. Translating it yields CASSRTTVDEQFF. The rearrangement uses TRBV27 and TRBJ2-1; possibly TRBD2 for D (6 bases). The CDR3 spans 13 residues. CDR1 is MNHEY and CDR2 is SMNVEV in the germline V gene (reference sequence). V dropped 5 bases and J dropped 10 bases, with 15 bases sitting between them.

This clonotype was found many times. The rearrangement joins TRBV6-2 or TRBV6-3 to TRBJ2-3, with D uncertain. Germline values: CDR1 MNHEY, CDR2 SVGEGT. Trimming left V 5 bases short and J 2 bases short, with 17 bases between. This CDR3 contains 16 residues. CDR3 amino acids: CASSRTIHLPTDTQYF. The CDR3 DNA reads as TGTGCCAGCAGTCGAACCATCCACCTCCCCACAGATACGCAGTATTTT.

This clonotype was counted ten times or more. The chain recombines TRBV5-1 with TRBJ2-7; 9 nucleotides align to TRBD1. The CDR3 has 13 residues. Per the germline V gene, CDR1 is SGHRS and CDR2 is YFSETQ. Trimming at V came to 3 bases and at J to 5 bases, leaving 3 bases not matched to a gene. CDR3 in amino acids: CASSYWTGDEQYF. DNA for the CDR3: TGCGCCAGCAGCTACTGGACAGGGGACGAGCAGTACTTC.

The rearrangement uses TRBV28 and TRBJ2-5; TRBD2 might be the D (6 bases). Looked up from germline, CDR1 is MDHEN and CDR2 is SYDVKM. CDR3 length equals 15 residues. V lost 6 bases to trimming and J lost 6 bases, with 20 bases between them. CDR3 sequence (DNA): TGTGCCAGCAGCCAAGATGGTGGGGGGAGCAAGACCCAGTACTTC. Amino acid sequence: CASSQDGGGSKTQYF.

This clonotype occurred many times. J is TRBJ2-3 and V is TRBV28; D might be TRBD2 (7 bases). The germline V gene has CDR1 MDHEN and CDR2 SYDVKM. This CDR3 comprises 14 residues. Between the trimmed V and J ends, which lost 3 bases and 4 bases, there was a span of 11 bases. In DNA, the CDR3 is TGTGCCAGCAGTTTCGGGGGGCGAGCAGATACGCAGTATTTT. Its translation: CASSFGGRADTQYF.

This clonotype was observed many times. The CDR3 is CASSPSLTSGSNEQFF. The CDR3 bases are TGCGCCAGCAGCCCCTCTTTGACTAGCGGTTCCAATGAGCAGTTCTTC. The rearrangement links TRBV5-1 to TRBJ2-1; 9 bases align to TRBD2. V lost 4 bases, J lost 6 bases, and 11 bases stayed unmatched. Germline V gene sequence: CDR1 SGHRS, CDR2 YFSETQ. There are 16 residues in the CDR3.

This clonotype showed up many times. This chain connects TRBV27 to TRBJ2-1; 8 bases are a match to TRBD1. CDR1 is MNHEY and CDR2 is SMNVEV in the germline V gene (reference sequence). The CDR3 has 15 residues. The trim removed 5 bases at V and 2 bases at J, leaving 5 bases unmatched. The CDR3 nucleotides read TGTGCCAGCAGTGTAGACAGGGGACCCTACAATGAGCAGTTCTTC. It yields the protein CASSVDRGPYNEQFF.

V and J are TRBV4-1 and TRBJ2-7; D unclear. The CDR3 spans 13 residues. CDR1 is MGHRA, CDR2 YSYEKL, per germline. V lost 0 bases to trimming and J lost 0 bases, with 3 bases between them. This chain's CDR3 is CASSQDVSYEQYF. CDR3 bases: TGCGCCAGCAGCCAAGATGTCTCCTACGAGCAGTACTTC.

This chain links TRBV20-1 with TRBJ2-7; 10 bases align to TRBD2. Germline-derived CDR1 and CDR2 are DFQATT and SNEGSKA (reference sequence). J was trimmed by 3 bases and V by 1 base; bases with no gene match: 6. CDR3 length: 15 residues. This CDR3 is CSARGRLAGDYEQYF. Here the CDR3 DNA reads TGCAGTGCTAGAGGAAGGCTAGCGGGAGACTACGAGCAGTACTTC.

The genes are TRBV15 and TRBJ2-3; 11 bases map to TRBD2. V lost 4 bases and J lost 4; bases outside the gene matches: 4. Germline CDR1 reads LNHNV; CDR2 reads YYDKDF (reference sequence). This CDR3 region has 15 residues. The CDR3 bases are TGTGCCACCAGCACTACTAGCGGGAGTGCAGATACGCAGTATTTT. Translating gives CATSTTSGSADTQYF.

This clonotype was found many times. This chain links TRBV15 with TRBJ2-7, with TRBD1 identical over 7 bases. Germline CDR1 LNHNV, CDR2 YYDKDF (reference sequence). Trimming at V came to 9 bases and at J to 1 base, leaving 9 bases not matched to a gene. The CDR3 sequence is 14 residues long. The CDR3 loop is CATSDRVSSYEQYF. CDR3 coding DNA: TGTGCCACTTCAGACAGGGTTTCATCCTACGAGCAGTACTTC.

J is TRBJ1-2 and V is TRBV9; no clear D. This CDR3 is 15 amino acids long. Trimming removed 0 bases from V and 8 bases from J, with 17 bases in between. Germline CDR1 SGDLS, CDR2 YYNGEE. The CDR3 here is CASSVGWETGGGYTF. In DNA form, the CDR3 reads TGTGCCAGCAGCGTAGGATGGGAGACGGGAGGCGGCTACACCTTC.

The gene calls are TRBV28 and TRBJ1-5; TRBD1 agrees at 8 bases. The V gene end was trimmed by 3 bases and the J gene end by 7 bases; junction bases not matched to a gene: 5. The CDR3 contains 14 residues. Germline V gene sequence: CDR1 MDHEN, CDR2 SYDVKM. The CDR3 loop reads CASSFGQGGQPQHF. In DNA form, the CDR3 reads TGTGCCAGCAGTTTTGGACAGGGCGGACAGCCCCAGCATTTT. Full variable domain (outside the CDR3, taken from reference TRBV28 and TRBJ1-5): DVKVTQSSRYLVKRTGEKVFLECVQDMDHENMFWYRQDPGLGLRLIYFSYDVKMKEKGDIPEGYSVSREKKERFSLILESASTNQTSMYLCASSFGQGGQPQHFGDGTRLSIL.

The chain is built from TRBV5-6 and TRBJ1-2, with no clear D. Trimming cost V 0 bases and J 6 bases, with 6 bases left between them. CDR1 is SGHDT, CDR2 YYEEEE, per germline. The CDR3 consists of 12 residues. CDR3: CASSLGVDGYTF. The CDR3 DNA reads TGTGCCAGCAGCTTGGGTGTCGATGGCTACACCTTC.

This clonotype occurred many times. The chain joins TRBV20-1 to TRBJ1-5, with unresolved D. The CDR3 runs 13 residues. V was shortened by 7 bases and J by 4 bases, with 14 bases between the two germline ends. Looked up from germline, CDR1 is DFQATT and CDR2 is SNEGSKA (reference sequence). This CDR3 is CSVKVRVNQPQHF. CDR3 nucleotide sequence: TGCAGTGTTAAGGTGAGGGTGAATCAGCCCCAGCATTTT.

This clonotype was found many times. The V call is TRBV20-1, the J call TRBJ2-3; the D gene is possibly TRBD2 (7 bases). The CDR3 is 13 amino acids. With 8 bases removed from V and 1 base from J, the gap between germline ends came to 13 bases. The germline CDR1 and CDR2 sequences are DFQATT and SNEGSKA (reference sequence). CDR3 in DNA: TGCAGTACACGGGGGGCCCGCACAGATACGCAGTATTTT. Translating it yields CSTRGARTDTQYF.